This TCR beta chain was identified in a study of blood T cell repertoires in COVID-19. The wider study: Whether acute or convalescent, the COVID-19 samples came from the United States, Italy and Spain.

The V gene end was trimmed by 0 bases and the J gene end by 4 bases; junction bases not matched to a gene: 2. CDR3 length equals 14 residues. Germline loops: CDR1 SGHAT, CDR2 FQDESV (reference sequence). This study enrolled people aged roughly 18 to 89 from approximately 24 US geographic areas. Which cohort a participant joined came from the clinical history participants gave. Data came from immunoSEQ multiplex PCR; TCRdb stores just in-frame clones and leaves some out. The sample yields 280,000 or so clones, roughly 85% seen once. Sequences were obtained from PBMCs or T cells enriched from blood (not recorded which). This clonotype was obtained from a woman between 50 and 59 years old who had recovered from COVID-19. The chain uses TRBV11-1 and TRBJ1-1; 7 bases match TRBD1. CDR3 protein: CASSLATGATEAFF. The CDR3 nucleotides are TGTGCCAGCAGCTTAGCCACAGGGGCCACTGAAGCTTTCTTT.